The 25 T cell receptor beta chains in this list originate from one sample, sequenced in a study of T cell clonotyping in hematopoietic cell transplantation. Generated by immunoSEQ multiplex PCR, the TCRdb table keeps only in-frame clones and is missing some. The sample shows about 12,000 clones, 91% of them seen only once. The specimen sequenced was peripheral blood mononuclear cells. The receptors derive from a woman in her 50s in good health. Some clones in this sample may be carry-over from other donors' samples.

This chain links TRBV6-5 with TRBJ2-2, with D maybe TRBD1 (6 bases). This CDR3 comprises 15 residues. The V and J ends lost 7 bases and 5 bases respectively, with 17 bases between them. Germline lookup yields CDR1 MNHEY and CDR2 SVGAGI. The CDR3 sequence: CASTADRRGTGELFF. As DNA, the CDR3 is TGTGCCAGCACTGCCGACAGGAGAGGAACCGGGGAGCTGTTTTTT.

This chain uses TRBV5-4 with TRBJ2-2; D might be TRBD1 (5 bases). CDR3 length: 14 amino acids. With 5 bases removed from V and 1 base from J, the gap between germline ends came to 9 bases. The germline V gene encodes CDR1 SGHNT and CDR2 YYREEE (reference sequence). The CDR3 reads CASSFDRNTGELFF. In DNA form, the CDR3 reads TGTGCCAGCAGTTTTGACAGGAACACCGGGGAGCTGTTTTTT.

This chain connects TRBV27 to TRBJ1-2; TRBD1 matches at 9 bases. CDR1 and CDR2 (germline): MNHEY, SMNVEV (reference sequence). The V segment lost 4 bases and the J segment 6 bases; nucleotides outside the gene matches: 12. The CDR3 has 16 residues. The chain's CDR3 is CASSSIVTGGVNGYTF. In nucleotides, the CDR3 is TGTGCCAGCAGTTCCATCGTGACAGGGGGGGTAAATGGCTACACCTTC.

The chain is built from TRBV7-9 and TRBJ1-1; TRBD1 matches 9 bases. The CDR3 has 13 amino acids. Germline CDR1 SEHNR, CDR2 FQNEAQ (reference sequence). V gave up 1 base and J gave up 8 bases; unmatched junction bases: 2. This chain's CDR3 is CASSLGQGVEAFF. As DNA, the CDR3 is TGTGCCAGCAGCTTAGGACAGGGGGTGGAAGCTTTCTTT.

The rearrangement joins TRBV7-2 to TRBJ2-1; D possibly corresponds to TRBD2 (5 bases). The germline V gene encodes CDR1 SGHTA and CDR2 FQGNSA. V was shortened by 5 bases and J by 0 bases, with 11 bases between the two germline ends. CDR3 length: 15 amino acids. The CDR3 coding sequence is TGTGCCAGCAGCCCAGCGGCTAGCTCCTACAATGAGCAGTTCTTC. Residues: CASSPAASSYNEQFF.

CDR3 amino acids: CASSLATRRETQYF. The CDR3 DNA reads as TGTGCCAGCAGCTTAGCTACCAGAAGGGAGACCCAGTACTTC. J is TRBJ2-5 and V is TRBV11-2, with D uncertain. Trimming left V 1 base short and J 5 bases short, with 11 bases between. The CDR3 has 14 amino acids. Germline V gene sequence: CDR1 SGHAT, CDR2 FQNNGV. The whole variable domain, remainder taken from reference TRBV11-2 and TRBJ2-5, is EAGVAQSPRYKIIEKRQSVAFWCNPISGHATLYWYQQILGQGPKLLIQFQNNGVVDDSQLPKDRFSAERLKGVDSTLKIQPAKLEDSAVYLCASSLATRRETQYFGPGTRLLVL.

The V call is TRBV5-5, the J call TRBJ2-1, with 7 bases identical to TRBD1. The CDR3 consists of 15 residues. CDR1 SGHKS and CDR2 YYEKEE come from the germline V gene (reference sequence). J gave up 4 bases and V 1 base, and 5 bases lay outside the gene matches. CDR3 coding DNA: TGTGCCAGCAGCTTGAGTGGGACAGCGTACAATGAGCAGTTCTTC. This codes for CASSLSGTAYNEQFF.

The rearrangement uses TRBV10-2 and TRBJ1-5; a weak D match, TRBD1 (5 bases). Per the germline V gene, CDR1 is WSHSY and CDR2 is SAAADI. This CDR3 has 14 amino acids. V was clipped by 6 bases and J by 1 base, with 10 bases between them. This chain's CDR3 is CASSAGLSNQPQHF. CDR3 nucleotides: TGCGCCAGCAGCGCGGGACTCAGCAATCAGCCCCAGCATTTT.

The chain carries TRBV11-2 and TRBJ2-3; D not certain. The V gene's germline CDR1 is SGHAT and CDR2 FQNNGV. The CDR3 covers 13 residues. V lost 2 bases and J lost 10, with 13 bases in between. CDR3 protein: CASSLSSGTAQYF. The CDR3 nucleotides read TGTGCCAGCAGCTTATCGTCCGGAACCGCGCAGTATTTT.

The V and J genes are TRBV2 and TRBJ2-7; the D gene is possibly TRBD1 (6 bases). V gave up 4 bases and J gave up 1 base, with 11 bases separating them. CDR3 length equals 14 residues. Germline values: CDR1 SNHLY, CDR2 FYNNEI. CDR3 sequence: CASSGQVKSYEQYF. CDR3 nucleotides: TGTGCCAGCAGTGGACAGGTAAAGTCCTACGAGCAGTACTTC.

V gene TRBV13 combines with J gene TRBJ2-3, with 10 positions matching TRBD2. Per germline, CDR1 PRHDT and CDR2 FYEKMQ (reference sequence). The CDR3 has 18 amino acids. The junction had 15 bases not matched to a gene; V was cut back by 5 bases and J by 4 bases. CDR3 sequence (DNA): TGTGCCAGCAGCCCTCGATACGGGCTAGCGGGGGACCCAGATACGCAGTATTTT. Protein: CASSPRYGLAGDPDTQYF.

The V call is TRBV4-2, the J call TRBJ2-7; TRBD2 matches 11 bases. V was clipped by 1 base and J by 0 bases; unmatched bases: 2. CDR3 length: 16 residues. Germline V CDR1 and CDR2: LGHNA, YNFKEQ. The CDR3 nucleotides read TGTGCCAGCAGCCAAGTAGGGACTAGCGGCTCCTACGAGCAGTACTTC. Protein sequence: CASSQVGTSGSYEQYF.

The chain combines TRBV9 with TRBJ2-2; the match to TRBD2 covers 9 bases. The V segment lost 0 bases and the J segment 7 bases; nucleotides outside the gene matches: 7. CDR3 length equals 16 residues. Germline CDR1 and CDR2: SGDLS and YYNGEE. The CDR3 is CASSVARAGGRGELFF. CDR3 DNA sequence: TGTGCCAGCAGCGTAGCTCGAGCGGGGGGCCGCGGGGAGCTGTTTTTT.

The chain links TRBV7-2 to TRBJ2-1; 7 positions agree with TRBD1. The CDR3 runs to 15 residues. V gave up 3 bases and J gave up 1 base; unmatched junction bases: 3. Germline lookup yields CDR1 SGHTA and CDR2 FQGNSA. The CDR3 is CASSLTGNSYNEQFF. The CDR3 region has the DNA TGTGCCAGCAGCTTGACAGGGAATTCCTACAATGAGCAGTTCTTC. The complete variable domain, with remaining parts taken from reference TRBV7-2 and TRBJ2-1, reads GAGVSQSPSNKVTEKGKDVELRCDPISGHTALYWYRQSLGQGLEFLIYFQGNSAPDKSGLPSDRFSAERTGGSVSTLTIQRTQQEDSAVYLCASSLTGNSYNEQFFGPGTRLTVL.

This chain links TRBV6-6 with TRBJ2-4, with TRBD1 as a possible D gene (5 bases). Germline V gives CDR1 MNHNY, CDR2 SVGAGI (reference sequence). V lost 4 bases and J 0 bases, leaving 13 bases between the germline ends. The CDR3 is 16 amino acids. The CDR3: CASSSQVTLAKNIQYF. The CDR3 nucleotides are TGTGCCAGCAGTTCACAGGTTACTCTAGCCAAAAACATTCAGTACTTC.

CDR3 in amino acids: CAISGQGNQPQHF. The CDR3 region has the DNA TGTGCCATCAGCGGACAGGGCAATCAGCCCCAGCATTTT. The chain uses TRBV10-3 and TRBJ1-5; TRBD1 aligns across 7 bases. V shed 6 bases and J 2 bases; nucleotides not matched to a gene: 1. From germline, CDR1 is ENHRY and CDR2 SYGVKD. The CDR3 covers 13 residues.

The chain uses TRBV11-2 and TRBJ1-6; D is uncertain. The germline CDR1 and CDR2 sequences are SGHAT and FQNNGV. The V end was cut by 0 bases, the J end by 11 bases, with 11 bases between. The CDR3 extends over 14 amino acids. The CDR3 protein is CASSLDPGMTPLHF. CDR3 DNA sequence: TGTGCCAGCAGCTTAGATCCGGGGATGACACCCCTCCACTTT. Full variable domain (remainder filled in from reference TRBV11-2 and TRBJ1-6): EAGVAQSPRYKIIEKRQSVAFWCNPISGHATLYWYQQILGQGPKLLIQFQNNGVVDDSQLPKDRFSAERLKGVDSTLKIQPAKLEDSAVYLCASSLDPGMTPLHFGNGTRLTVT.

The chain's CDR3 is CASSQGGFPSGNTIYF. CDR3 DNA: TGCGCCAGCAGCCAAGGAGGATTCCCCTCTGGAAACACCATATATTTT. The rearrangement uses TRBV4-1 and TRBJ1-3; D remains unclear. The CDR3 has 16 residues. CDR1 is MGHRA and CDR2 is YSYEKL in the germline V gene. V shed 1 base and J shed 0 bases, with 10 bases lying between them.

This chain uses TRBV2 with TRBJ2-3; tentatively, D is TRBD1 or TRBD2 (5 bases each). Germline assignment: CDR1 SNHLY and CDR2 FYNNEI. With 10 bases removed from V and 3 bases from J, the gap between germline ends came to 20 bases. CDR3 length equals 15 residues. The CDR3 sequence: CATATRGGGTDTQYF. The CDR3 DNA reads as TGTGCCACCGCGACCCGGGGTGGGGGTACAGATACGCAGTATTTT.

Remarks on this clone: The junction and the germline gene differ at one end; a read error may be behind it. This sequence joins TRBV7-7 and TRBJ2-3, with 9 bases lining up with TRBD1. The CDR3 runs to 15 residues. Per germline, CDR1 SSHAT and CDR2 FNYEAQ (reference sequence). CDR3 bases: TGTGCTAGCAGCCGGGGACAGGGCTTCGCAGATACGCAGTATTTT. Protein: CASSRGQGFADTQYF.

J is TRBJ2-2 and V is TRBV7-2, with D perhaps matching TRBD2 (6 bases). Trimming left V 5 bases short and J 3 bases short, with 13 bases between. Per the germline V gene, CDR1 is SGHTA and CDR2 is FQGNSA. The CDR3 runs 15 residues. This CDR3 reads CASSAPTSYTGELFF. In nucleotides, the CDR3 is TGTGCCAGCAGCGCACCGACTAGTTACACCGGGGAGCTGTTTTTT.

J is TRBJ2-7 and V is TRBV11-2; a possible D gene is TRBD2 (5 bases). Trimming left V 1 base short and J 0 bases short, with 10 bases between. This CDR3 comprises 15 residues. Per germline, CDR1 SGHAT and CDR2 FQNNGV. CDR3 nucleotides: TGTGCCAGCAGCTTAGGGGGTGGGAGCTCCTACGAGCAGTACTTC. It encodes CASSLGGGSSYEQYF.

The chain is built from TRBV7-6 and TRBJ2-2; no reliable D call. The CDR3 extends over 17 amino acids. V shed 3 bases and J shed 0 bases, with 14 bases lying between them. Germline V gene data show CDR1 as SGHVS and CDR2 as FNYEAQ. The CDR3 DNA sequence: TGTGCCAGCAGCTTTTTACCGACGGCGGCGAACACCGGGGAGCTGTTTTTT. Its translation is CASSFLPTAANTGELFF.

V usage is TRBV11-3 and J usage is TRBJ2-2, with 8 bases matching TRBD1. The CDR3 extends over 15 amino acids. Germline values: CDR1 SGHNT, CDR2 YENEEA. V was clipped by 5 bases and J by 3 bases; unmatched bases: 5. The CDR3 loop reads CASSPGQGDTGELFF. As DNA, the CDR3 is TGTGCCAGCAGCCCCGGACAGGGCGACACCGGGGAGCTGTTTTTT.

A single count supports this clone. The rearrangement links TRBV4-3 to TRBJ1-2; 12 bases are a match to TRBD1. In germline, CDR1 is LGHNA, CDR2 YSLEER. Trimming at V came to 3 bases and at J to 7 bases, leaving 3 bases not matched to a gene. This CDR3 has 14 amino acids. The CDR3 loop is CASSQWDRGPGYTF. CDR3 nucleotide sequence: TGCGCCAGCAGCCAGTGGGACAGGGGGCCTGGCTACACCTTC.